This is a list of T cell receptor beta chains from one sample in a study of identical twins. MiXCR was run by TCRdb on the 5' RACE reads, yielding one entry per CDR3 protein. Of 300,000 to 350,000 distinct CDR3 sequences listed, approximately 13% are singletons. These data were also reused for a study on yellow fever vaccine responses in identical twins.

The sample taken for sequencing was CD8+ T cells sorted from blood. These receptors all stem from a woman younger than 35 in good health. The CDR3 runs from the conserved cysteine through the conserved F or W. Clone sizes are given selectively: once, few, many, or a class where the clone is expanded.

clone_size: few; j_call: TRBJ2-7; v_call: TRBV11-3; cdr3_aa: CASSFWDRVDEQYF
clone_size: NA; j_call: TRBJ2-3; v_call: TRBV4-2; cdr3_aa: CASSQGGRSGLTDTQYF
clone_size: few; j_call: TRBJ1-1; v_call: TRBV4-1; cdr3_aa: CASSQGMAGTEAFF
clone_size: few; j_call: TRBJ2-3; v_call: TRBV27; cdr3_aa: CASSFQGSGRKDTQYF
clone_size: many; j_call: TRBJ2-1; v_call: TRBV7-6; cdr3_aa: CASSLSQTGNEQFF
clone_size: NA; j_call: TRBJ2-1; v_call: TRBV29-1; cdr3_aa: CSEYRASYNEQFF
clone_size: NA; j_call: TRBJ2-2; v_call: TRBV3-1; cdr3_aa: CASSKGPGARRHIGELFF
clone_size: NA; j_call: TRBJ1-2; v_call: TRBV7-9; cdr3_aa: CATWTGEGLMYGYTF
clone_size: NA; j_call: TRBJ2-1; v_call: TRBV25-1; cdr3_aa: CASSPQVRTYNEQFF
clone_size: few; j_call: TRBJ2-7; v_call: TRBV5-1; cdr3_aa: CASSLLTDYEQYF
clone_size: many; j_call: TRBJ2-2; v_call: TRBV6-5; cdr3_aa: CASSSGLAVFTGELFF
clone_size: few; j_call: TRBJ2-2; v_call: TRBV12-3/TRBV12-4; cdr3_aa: CASSLEGITGELFF
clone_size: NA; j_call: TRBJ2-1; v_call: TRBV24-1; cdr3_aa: CATMASGVYNEQFF
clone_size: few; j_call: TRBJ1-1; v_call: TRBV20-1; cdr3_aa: CSARDDSLEAFF
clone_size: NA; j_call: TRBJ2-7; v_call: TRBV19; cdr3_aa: CASSINARPYEQYF
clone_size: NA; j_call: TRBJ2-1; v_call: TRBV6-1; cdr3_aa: CASSGPSSGRAYNEQFF
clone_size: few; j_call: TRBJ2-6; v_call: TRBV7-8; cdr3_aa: CASSLAGSSGANVLTF
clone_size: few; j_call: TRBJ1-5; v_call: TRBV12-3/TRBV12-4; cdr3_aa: CASHLSGQPQHF
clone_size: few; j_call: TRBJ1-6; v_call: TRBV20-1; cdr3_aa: CSARDTDSSYNSPLHF
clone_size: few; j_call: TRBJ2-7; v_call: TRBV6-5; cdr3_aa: CASSYSTSDGTEQYF
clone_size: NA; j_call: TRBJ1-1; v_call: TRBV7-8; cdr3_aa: CASSLLTGPITPNGEAFF
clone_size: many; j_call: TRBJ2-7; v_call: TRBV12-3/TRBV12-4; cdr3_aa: CASSPRVLEQYF
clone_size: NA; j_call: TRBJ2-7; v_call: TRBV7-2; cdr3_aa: CASSLERGLAEYEQYF
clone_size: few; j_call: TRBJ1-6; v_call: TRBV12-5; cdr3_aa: CASGPVGAGYNSPLHF
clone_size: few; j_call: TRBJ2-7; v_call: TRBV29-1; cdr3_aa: CSVVRWAGSEAAYEQYF
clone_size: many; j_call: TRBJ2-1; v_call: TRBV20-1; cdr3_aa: CSARLLAGVSSSYNEQFF
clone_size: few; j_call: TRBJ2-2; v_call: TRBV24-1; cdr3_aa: CATSDFLLGRGDTGELFF
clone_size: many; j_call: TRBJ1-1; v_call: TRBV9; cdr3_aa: CASSVGQVNTEAFF
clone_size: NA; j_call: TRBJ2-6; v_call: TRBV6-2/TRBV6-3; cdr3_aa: CASSYSPVGGASGANVLTF
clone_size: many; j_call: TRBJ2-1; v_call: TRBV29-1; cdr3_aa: CSVEPHHRLEQFF
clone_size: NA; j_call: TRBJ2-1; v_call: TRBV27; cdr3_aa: CASSLTGVQFF
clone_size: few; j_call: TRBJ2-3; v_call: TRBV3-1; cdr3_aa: CASSQDRTGTDTQYF
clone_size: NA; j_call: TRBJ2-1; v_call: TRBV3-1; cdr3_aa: CASEGRPSYNEQFF
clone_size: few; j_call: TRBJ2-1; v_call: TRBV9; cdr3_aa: CASSPRTSGHNEQFF
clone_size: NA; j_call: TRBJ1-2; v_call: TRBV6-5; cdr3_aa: CASSPGGNGYTF
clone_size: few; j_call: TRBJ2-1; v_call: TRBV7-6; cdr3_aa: CASSLAGVAGVLDEQFF
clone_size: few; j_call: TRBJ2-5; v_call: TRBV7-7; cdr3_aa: CASSLVQDVETQYF
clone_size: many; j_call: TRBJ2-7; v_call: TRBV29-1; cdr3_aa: CSVETGGGYEQYF
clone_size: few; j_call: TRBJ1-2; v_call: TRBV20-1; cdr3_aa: CSARDYTGTFYGYTF
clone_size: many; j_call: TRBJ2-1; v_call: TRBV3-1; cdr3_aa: CASSQFGRVNEQFF
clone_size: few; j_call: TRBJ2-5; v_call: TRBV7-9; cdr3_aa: CASSSTDLGQRSETQYF
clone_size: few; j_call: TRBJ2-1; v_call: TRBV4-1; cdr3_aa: CASSQGLGSEQFF
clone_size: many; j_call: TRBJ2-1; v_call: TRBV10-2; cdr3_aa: CASSELAAQFF
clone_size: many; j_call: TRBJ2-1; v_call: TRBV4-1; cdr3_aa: CASSQDLAGANLGYEQFF